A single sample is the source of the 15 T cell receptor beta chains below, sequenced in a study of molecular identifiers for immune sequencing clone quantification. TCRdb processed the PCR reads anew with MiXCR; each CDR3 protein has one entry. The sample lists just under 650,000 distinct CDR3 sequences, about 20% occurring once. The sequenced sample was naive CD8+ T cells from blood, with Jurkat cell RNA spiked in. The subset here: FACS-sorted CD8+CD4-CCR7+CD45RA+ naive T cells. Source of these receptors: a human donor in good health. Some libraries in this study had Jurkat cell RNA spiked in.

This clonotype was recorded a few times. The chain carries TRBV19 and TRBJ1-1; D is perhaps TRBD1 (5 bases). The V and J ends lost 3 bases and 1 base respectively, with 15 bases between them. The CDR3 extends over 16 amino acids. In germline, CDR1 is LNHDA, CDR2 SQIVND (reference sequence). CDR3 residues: CASSILFGRANTEAFF. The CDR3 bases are TGTGCCAGTAGTATCCTTTTCGGCAGGGCGAACACTGAAGCTTTCTTT.

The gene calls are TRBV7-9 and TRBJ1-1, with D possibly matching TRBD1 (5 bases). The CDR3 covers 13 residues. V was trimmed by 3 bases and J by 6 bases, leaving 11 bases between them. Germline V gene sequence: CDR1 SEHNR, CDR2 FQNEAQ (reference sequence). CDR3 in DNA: TGTGCCAGCAGCTTTGGGGCAGGACCTGAAGCTTTCTTT. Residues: CASSFGAGPEAFF.

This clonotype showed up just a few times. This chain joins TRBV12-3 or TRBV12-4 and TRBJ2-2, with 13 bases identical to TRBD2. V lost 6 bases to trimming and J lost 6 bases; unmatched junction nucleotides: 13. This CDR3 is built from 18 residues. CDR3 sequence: CASSPTSGRMGDAGELFF. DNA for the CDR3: TGTGCCAGCAGCCCGACTAGCGGGAGGATGGGTGACGCCGGGGAGCTGTTTTTT.

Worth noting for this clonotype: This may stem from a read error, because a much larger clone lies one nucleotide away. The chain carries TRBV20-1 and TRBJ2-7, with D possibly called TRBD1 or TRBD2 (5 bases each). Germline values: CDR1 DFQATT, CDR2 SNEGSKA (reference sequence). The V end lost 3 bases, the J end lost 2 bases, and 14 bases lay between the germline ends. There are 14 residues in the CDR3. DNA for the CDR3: TGCAGTGCTAGGGACTGGGACGAAACCTACGAGCAGTACTTC. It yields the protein CSARDWDETYEQYF.

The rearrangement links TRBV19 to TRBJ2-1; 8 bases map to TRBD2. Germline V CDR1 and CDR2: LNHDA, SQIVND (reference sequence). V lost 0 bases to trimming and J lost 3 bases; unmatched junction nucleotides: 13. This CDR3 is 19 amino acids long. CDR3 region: CASSIDNLRTSSFYNEQFF. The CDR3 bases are TGTGCCAGTAGTATAGACAATCTACGGACTAGCTCCTTCTACAATGAGCAGTTCTTC.

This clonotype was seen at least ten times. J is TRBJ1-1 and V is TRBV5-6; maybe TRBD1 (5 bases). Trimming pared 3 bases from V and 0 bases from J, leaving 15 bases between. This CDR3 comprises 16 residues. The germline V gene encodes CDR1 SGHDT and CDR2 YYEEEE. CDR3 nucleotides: TGTGCCAGCAGCTATGCTCCGGGACTGGTGAACACTGAAGCTTTCTTT. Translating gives CASSYAPGLVNTEAFF.

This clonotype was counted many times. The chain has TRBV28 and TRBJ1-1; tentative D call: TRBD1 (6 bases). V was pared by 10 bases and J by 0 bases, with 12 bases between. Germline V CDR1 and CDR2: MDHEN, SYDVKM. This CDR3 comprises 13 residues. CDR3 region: CATSDRLNTEAFF. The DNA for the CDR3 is TGTGCCACTTCGGACAGACTGAACACTGAAGCTTTCTTT.

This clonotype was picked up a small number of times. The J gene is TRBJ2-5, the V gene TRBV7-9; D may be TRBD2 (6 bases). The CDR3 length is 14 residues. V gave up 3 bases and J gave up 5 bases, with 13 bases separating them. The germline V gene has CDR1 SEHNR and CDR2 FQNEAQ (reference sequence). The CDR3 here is CASSFTGREETQYF. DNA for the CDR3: TGTGCCAGCAGCTTTACCGGGAGAGAGGAGACCCAGTACTTC.

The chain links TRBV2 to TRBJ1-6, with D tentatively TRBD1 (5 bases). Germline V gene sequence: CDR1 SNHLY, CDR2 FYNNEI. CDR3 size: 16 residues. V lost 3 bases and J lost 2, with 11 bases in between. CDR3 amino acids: CASSEREGAYNSPLHF. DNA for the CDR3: TGTGCCAGCAGTGAGAGGGAAGGGGCCTATAATTCACCCCTCCACTTT.

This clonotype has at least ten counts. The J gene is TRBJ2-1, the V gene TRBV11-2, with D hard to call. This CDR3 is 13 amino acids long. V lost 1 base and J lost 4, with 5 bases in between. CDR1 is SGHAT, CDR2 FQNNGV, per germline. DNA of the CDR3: TGTGCCAGCAGCTTAGTAGAATACAATGAGCAGTTCTTC. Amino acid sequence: CASSLVEYNEQFF.

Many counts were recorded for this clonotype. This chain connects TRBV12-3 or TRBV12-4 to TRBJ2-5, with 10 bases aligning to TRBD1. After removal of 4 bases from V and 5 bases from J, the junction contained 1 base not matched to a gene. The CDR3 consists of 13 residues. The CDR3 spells CASSSTGGETQYF. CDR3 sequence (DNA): TGTGCCAGCAGTTCGACAGGGGGCGAGACCCAGTACTTC.

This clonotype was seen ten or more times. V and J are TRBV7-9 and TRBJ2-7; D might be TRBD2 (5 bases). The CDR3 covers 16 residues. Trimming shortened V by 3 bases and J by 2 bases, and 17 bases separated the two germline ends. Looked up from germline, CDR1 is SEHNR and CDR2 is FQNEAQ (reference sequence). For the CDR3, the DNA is TGTGCCAGCAGCTTGTTTTCCGGGGAATCCCCCTACGAGCAGTACTTC. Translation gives CASSLFSGESPYEQYF.

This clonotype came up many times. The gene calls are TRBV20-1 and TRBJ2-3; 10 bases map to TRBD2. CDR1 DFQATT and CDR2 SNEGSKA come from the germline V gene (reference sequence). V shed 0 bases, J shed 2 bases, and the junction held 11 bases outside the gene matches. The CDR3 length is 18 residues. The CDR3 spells CSARDRSGLAGVTDTQYF. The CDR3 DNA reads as TGCAGTGCTAGAGATAGGAGCGGGCTAGCGGGAGTCACAGATACGCAGTATTTT.

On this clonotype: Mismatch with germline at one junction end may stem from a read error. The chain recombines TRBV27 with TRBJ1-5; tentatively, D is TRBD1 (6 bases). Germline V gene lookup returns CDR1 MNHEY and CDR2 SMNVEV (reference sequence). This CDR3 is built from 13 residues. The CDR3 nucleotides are TGTGTCAGCAGTTCCCAGGGGAATCAGCCCCAGCATTTT. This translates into CVSSSQGNQPQHF.

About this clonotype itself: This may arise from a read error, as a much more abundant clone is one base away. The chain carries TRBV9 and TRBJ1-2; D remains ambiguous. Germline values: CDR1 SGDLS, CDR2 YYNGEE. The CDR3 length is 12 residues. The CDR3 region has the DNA TGTGCCAGCGTGGGGATTAACTATGGCTACGCCTTC. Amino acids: CASVGINYGYAF.